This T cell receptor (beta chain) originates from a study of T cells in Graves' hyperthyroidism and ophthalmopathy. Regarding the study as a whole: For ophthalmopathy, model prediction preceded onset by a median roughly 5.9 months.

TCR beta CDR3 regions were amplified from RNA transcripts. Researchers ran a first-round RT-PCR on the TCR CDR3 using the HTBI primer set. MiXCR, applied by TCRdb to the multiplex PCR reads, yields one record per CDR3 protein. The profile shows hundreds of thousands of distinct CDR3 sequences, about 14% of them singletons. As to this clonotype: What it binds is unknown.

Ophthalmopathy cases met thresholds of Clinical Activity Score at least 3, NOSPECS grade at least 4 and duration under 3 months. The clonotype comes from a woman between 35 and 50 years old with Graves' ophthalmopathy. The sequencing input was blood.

Written as DNA, the CDR3 is TGTGCCAGCAGCCCTCGCCAGCGGGAGGACACCGGGGAGCTGTTTTTT. Its translation is CASSPRQREDTGELFF. The rearrangement links TRBV7-8 to TRBJ2-2; 9 nucleotides align to TRBD2. The CDR3 has 16 amino acids. The germline V gene has CDR1 SGHVS and CDR2 FQNEAQ. The V and J ends lost 5 bases and 3 bases, in that order; junction bases with no gene match: 7.